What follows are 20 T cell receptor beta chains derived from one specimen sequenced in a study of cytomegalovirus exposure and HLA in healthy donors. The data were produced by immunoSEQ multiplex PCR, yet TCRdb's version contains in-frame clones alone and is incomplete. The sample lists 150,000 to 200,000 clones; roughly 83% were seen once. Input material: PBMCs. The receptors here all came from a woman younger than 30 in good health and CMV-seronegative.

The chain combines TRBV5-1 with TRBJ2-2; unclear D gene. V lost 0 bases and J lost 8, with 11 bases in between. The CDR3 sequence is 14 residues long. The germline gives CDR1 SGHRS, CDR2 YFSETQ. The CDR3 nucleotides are TGCGCCAGCAGCTTGGGTCCGAGTGAGGGGGAGCTGTTTTTT. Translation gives CASSLGPSEGELFF.

The CDR3, as DNA: TGTGCCAGCAGGGGATCGGACAGAAACAATCAGCCCCAGCATTTT. Protein sequence: CASRGSDRNNQPQHF. The J gene is TRBJ1-5, the V gene TRBV2; D might be TRBD1 (6 bases). The CDR3 runs to 15 residues. CDR1 SNHLY and CDR2 FYNNEI come from the germline V gene. Between the trimmed V and J ends, which lost 6 bases and 3 bases, there was a span of 15 bases.

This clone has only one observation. CDR3 sequence reads: CASSAIGRTRGYRNEQFF. The DNA of the CDR3 is TGTGCCAGCAGTGCAATAGGCAGGACTAGAGGTTATCGCAATGAGCAGTTCTTC. V gene TRBV25-1 combines with J gene TRBJ2-1; TRBD2 aligns across 7 bases. Germline CDR1 is MGHDK and CDR2 is SYGVNS. CDR3 length: 18 residues. Losses at the gene ends were 4 bases for V and 6 bases for J; bases not matched to a gene: 18. The entire variable domain, with the rest obtained from reference TRBV25-1 and TRBJ2-1, is as follows: EADIYQTPRYLVIGTGKKITLECSQTMGHDKMYWYQQDPGMELHLIHYSYGVNSTEKGDLSSESTVSRIRTEHFPLTLESARPSHTSQYLCASSAIGRTRGYRNEQFFGPGTRLTVL.

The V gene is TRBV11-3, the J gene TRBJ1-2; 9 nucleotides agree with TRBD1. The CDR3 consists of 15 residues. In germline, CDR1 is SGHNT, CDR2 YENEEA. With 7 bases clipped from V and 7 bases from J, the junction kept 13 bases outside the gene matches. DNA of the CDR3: TGTGCCAGCAACCCCCCCAGGACAGGGGTGTGTGGCTACACCTTC. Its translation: CASNPPRTGVCGYTF.

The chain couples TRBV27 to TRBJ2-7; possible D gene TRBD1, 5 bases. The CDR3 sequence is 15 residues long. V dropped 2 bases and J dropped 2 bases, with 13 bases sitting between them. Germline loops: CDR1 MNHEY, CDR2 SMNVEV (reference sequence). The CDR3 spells CASSLRFDSTYEQYF. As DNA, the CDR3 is TGTGCCAGCAGTTTAAGGTTCGACAGCACCTACGAGCAGTACTTC.

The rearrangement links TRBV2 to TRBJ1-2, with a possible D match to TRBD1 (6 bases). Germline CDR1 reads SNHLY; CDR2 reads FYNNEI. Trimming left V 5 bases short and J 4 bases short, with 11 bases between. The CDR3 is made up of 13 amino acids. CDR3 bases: TGTGCCAGCAGTAACGGACAGTCCTATGGCTACACCTTC. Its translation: CASSNGQSYGYTF.

CDR3 coding DNA: TGCGCCAGCAGCTTGGGACTAGCGGGGGGCCCAGATACGCAGTATTTT. Translated, it gives CASSLGLAGGPDTQYF. V gene TRBV5-1 combines with J gene TRBJ2-3; 13 bases line up with TRBD2. Trimming removed 0 bases from V and 4 bases from J; junction bases left unmatched: 2. Germline V gene sequence: CDR1 SGHRS, CDR2 YFSETQ. The CDR3 is made up of 16 amino acids. The variable domain in full, completed from reference TRBV5-1 and TRBJ2-3, reads KAGVTQTPRYLIKTRGQQVTLSCSPISGHRSVSWYQQTPGQGLQFLFEYFSETQRNKGNFPGRFSGRQFSNSRSEMNVSTLELGDSALYLCASSLGLAGGPDTQYFGPGTRLTVL.

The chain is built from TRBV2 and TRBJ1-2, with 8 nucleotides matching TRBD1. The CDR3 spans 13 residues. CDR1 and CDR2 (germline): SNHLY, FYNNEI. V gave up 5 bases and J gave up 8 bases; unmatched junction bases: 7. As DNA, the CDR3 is TGTGCCAGCAGTTCGACAGGGGATAGGGGCTACACCTTC. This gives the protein CASSSTGDRGYTF.

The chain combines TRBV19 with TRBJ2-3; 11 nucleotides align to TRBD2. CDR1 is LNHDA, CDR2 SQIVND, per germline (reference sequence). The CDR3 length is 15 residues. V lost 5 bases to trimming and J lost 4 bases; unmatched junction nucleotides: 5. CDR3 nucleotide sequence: TGTGCCAGTAGTCAACTAGCGGGAGTGGCAGATACGCAGTATTTT. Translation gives CASSQLAGVADTQYF.

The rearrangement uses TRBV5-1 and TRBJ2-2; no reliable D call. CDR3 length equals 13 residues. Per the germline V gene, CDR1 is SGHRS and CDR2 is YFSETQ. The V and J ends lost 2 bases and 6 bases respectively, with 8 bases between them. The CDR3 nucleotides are TGCGCCAGCAGCTTTGACTTTCCCGGGGAGCTGTTTTTT. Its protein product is CASSFDFPGELFF.

The CDR3 is CAVGLAGPNTGELFF. The CDR3 DNA sequence: TGTGCCGTGGGACTAGCGGGACCAAACACCGGGGAGCTGTTTTTT. The chain combines TRBV9 with TRBJ2-2; 13 bases align to TRBD2. This CDR3 has 15 residues. V dropped 10 bases and J dropped 2; count of bases not matched to a gene: 5. The germline V gene has CDR1 SGDLS and CDR2 YYNGEE.

CDR3 region: CASRIGEYTF. The CDR3 bases are TGTGCCAGCAGAATAGGGGAATACACCTTC. The chain has TRBV6-5 and TRBJ1-2; D perhaps matches TRBD1 (5 bases). CDR1 is MNHEY and CDR2 is SVGAGI in the germline V gene. This CDR3 comprises 10 residues. Trimming took 6 bases from V and 11 from J, leaving 10 bases between them.

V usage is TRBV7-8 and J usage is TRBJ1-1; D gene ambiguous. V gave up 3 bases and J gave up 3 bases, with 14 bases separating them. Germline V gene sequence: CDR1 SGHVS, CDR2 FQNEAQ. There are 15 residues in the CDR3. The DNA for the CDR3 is TGTGCCAGCAGCTTCCCAAGCCATGAAGACACTGAAGCTTTCTTT. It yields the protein CASSFPSHEDTEAFF.

CDR3 region: CASSLERGFDQPQHF. The CDR3 nucleotides read TGTGCCAGCAGTTTGGAAAGGGGTTTCGATCAGCCCCAGCATTTT. This chain uses TRBV27 with TRBJ1-5; tentative D call: TRBD1 (5 bases). Trimming took off 3 bases at V and 5 bases at J, with 14 bases between the two ends. The CDR3 is 15 residues long. Germline assignment: CDR1 MNHEY and CDR2 SMNVEV (reference sequence).

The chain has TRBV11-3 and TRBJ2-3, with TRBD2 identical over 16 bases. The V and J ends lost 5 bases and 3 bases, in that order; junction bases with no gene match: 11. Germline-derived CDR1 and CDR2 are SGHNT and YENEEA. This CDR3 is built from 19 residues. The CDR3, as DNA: TGTGCCAGCAGCCAGGGGACTAGCGGGAGGGCCTCTGCAACAGATACGCAGTATTTT. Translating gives CASSQGTSGRASATDTQYF.

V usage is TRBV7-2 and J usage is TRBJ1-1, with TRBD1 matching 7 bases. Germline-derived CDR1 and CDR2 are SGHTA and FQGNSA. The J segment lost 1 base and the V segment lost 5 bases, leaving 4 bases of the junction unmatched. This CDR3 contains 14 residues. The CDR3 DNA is TGTGCCAGCAGCATAAGACAGGGGAACACTGAAGCTTTCTTT. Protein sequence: CASSIRQGNTEAFF.

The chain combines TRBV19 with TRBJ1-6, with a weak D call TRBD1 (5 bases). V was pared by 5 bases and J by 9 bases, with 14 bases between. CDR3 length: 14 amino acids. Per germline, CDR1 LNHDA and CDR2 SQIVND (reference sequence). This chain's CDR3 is CASSSSTDRSPLHF. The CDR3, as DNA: TGTGCCAGTAGTTCTTCGACAGACCGTTCACCCCTCCACTTT.

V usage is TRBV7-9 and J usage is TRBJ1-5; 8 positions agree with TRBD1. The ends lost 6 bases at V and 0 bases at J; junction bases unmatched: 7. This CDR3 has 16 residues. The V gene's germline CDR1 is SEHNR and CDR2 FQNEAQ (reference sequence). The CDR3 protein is CASSPTGVYSNQPQHF. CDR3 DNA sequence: TGTGCCAGCAGTCCGACAGGGGTTTATAGCAATCAGCCCCAGCATTTT.

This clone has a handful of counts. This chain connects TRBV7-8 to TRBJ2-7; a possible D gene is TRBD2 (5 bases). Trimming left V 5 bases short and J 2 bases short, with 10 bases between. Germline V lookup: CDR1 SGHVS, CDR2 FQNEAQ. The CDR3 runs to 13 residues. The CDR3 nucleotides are TGTGCCAGCAGCCGTAGCGTCACCTACGAGCAGTACTTC. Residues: CASSRSVTYEQYF.

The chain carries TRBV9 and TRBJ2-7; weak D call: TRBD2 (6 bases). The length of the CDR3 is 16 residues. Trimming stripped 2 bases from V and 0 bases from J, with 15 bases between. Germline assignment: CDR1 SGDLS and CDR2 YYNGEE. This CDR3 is CASSVGGGGASYEQYF. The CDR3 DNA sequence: TGTGCCAGCAGCGTTGGGGGTGGCGGGGCCTCCTACGAGCAGTACTTC.